The source of this TCR beta chain is a study of T cell changes during pregnancy in multiple sclerosis. V was trimmed by 5 bases and J by 8 bases, leaving 18 bases between them. CDR3 length equals 14 residues. The germline CDR1 and CDR2 sequences are LNHDA and SQIVND (reference sequence). The table came from immunoSEQ multiplex PCR; TCRdb's copy has only in-frame clones and leaves some out. The data hold about 69,000 clones, with roughly 93% observed a single time. The chain employs TRBV19 and TRBJ1-2; perhaps TRBD1 as D (5 bases). Sequences were derived from peripheral blood, sampled in the third trimester of pregnancy. The receptor's source is a female donor with multiple sclerosis, enrolled in a pregnancy study. The CDR3 region is CASSVGTAGRGYTF. In DNA, the CDR3 is TGTGCCAGTAGTGTGGGGACTGCAGGGAGAGGCTACACCTTC.